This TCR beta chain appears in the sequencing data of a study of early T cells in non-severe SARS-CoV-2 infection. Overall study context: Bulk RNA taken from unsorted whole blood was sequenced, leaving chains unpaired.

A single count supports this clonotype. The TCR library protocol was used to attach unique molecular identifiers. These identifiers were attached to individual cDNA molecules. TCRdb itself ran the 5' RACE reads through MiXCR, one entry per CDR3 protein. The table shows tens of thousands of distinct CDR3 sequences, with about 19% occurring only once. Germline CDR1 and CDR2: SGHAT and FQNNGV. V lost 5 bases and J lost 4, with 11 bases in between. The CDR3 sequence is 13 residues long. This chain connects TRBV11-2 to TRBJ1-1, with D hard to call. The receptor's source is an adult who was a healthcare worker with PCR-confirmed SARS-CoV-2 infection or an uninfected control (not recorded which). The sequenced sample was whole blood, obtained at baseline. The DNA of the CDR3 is TGTGCCAGCAGCACCGGTCGGGGCACTGAAGCTTTCTTT. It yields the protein CASSTGRGTEAFF.